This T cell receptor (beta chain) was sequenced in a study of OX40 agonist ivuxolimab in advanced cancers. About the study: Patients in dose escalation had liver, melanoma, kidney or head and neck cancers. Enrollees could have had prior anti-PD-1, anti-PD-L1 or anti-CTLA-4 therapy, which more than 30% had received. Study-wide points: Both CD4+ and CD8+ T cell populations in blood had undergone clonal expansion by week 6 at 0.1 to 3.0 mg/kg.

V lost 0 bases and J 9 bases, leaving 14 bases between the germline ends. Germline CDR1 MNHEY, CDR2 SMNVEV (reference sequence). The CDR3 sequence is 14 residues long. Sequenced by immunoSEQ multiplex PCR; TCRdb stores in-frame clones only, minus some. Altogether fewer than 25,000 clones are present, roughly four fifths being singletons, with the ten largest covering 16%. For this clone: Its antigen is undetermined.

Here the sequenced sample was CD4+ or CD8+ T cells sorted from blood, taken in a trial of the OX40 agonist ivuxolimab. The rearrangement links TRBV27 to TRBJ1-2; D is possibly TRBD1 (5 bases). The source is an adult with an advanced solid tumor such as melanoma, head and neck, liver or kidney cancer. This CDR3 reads CASSLSEGKRSYTF. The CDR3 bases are TGTGCCAGCAGTTTATCAGAGGGGAAGAGGAGCTACACCTTC.